Here is one T cell receptor beta chain with its context. This sample stems from a study of T cells in Graves' hyperthyroidism and ophthalmopathy. CDR3 length: 15 amino acids. V lost 0 bases and J lost 4, with 12 bases in between. The V gene's germline CDR1 is MGHRA and CDR2 YSYEKL. The CDR3 regions of TCR beta were amplified from RNA transcripts. RT-PCR in the first round (using the HTBI primer set) targeted the TCR CDR3. Each CDR3 protein gets one entry after TCRdb re-called the multiplex PCR reads with MiXCR. The table has 530,000 or so distinct CDR3 sequences, approximately 17% seen once. Uncontrolled infection, other autoimmune disease, pregnancy and lactation each barred patients from inclusion.

The sample was blood. The V and J genes are TRBV4-1 and TRBJ1-1; D not certain. This clonotype was obtained from a woman between 18 and 30 years old with Graves' ophthalmopathy. CDR3 sequence: CASSQDQEGSTEAFF. The CDR3 nucleotides are TGCGCCAGCAGCCAAGATCAGGAAGGGTCCACTGAAGCTTTCTTT.